This T cell receptor beta chain is from a study of memory CD4+ T cells and cytomegalovirus serostatus. This table comes from immunoSEQ multiplex PCR, and its TCRdb copy is limited to in-frame clones, with some not included. In the table there are about 40,000 clones, around 79% of which are singletons. This CDR3 has 16 residues. V gave up 3 bases and J gave up 4 bases, with 16 bases separating them. Germline CDR1 reads KGHSH; CDR2 reads LQKENI. The sort gate was single viable CD3+CD4+CD8-CD45RO+ cells for memory CD4+ T cells. This sequence was found in an adult in good health and CMV-seronegative. Sequenced material: memory CD4+ T cells from blood. The rearrangement uses TRBV18 and TRBJ1-3; the D gene is possibly TRBD1 (6 bases). CDR3 in DNA: TGTGCCAGCTCACCTACAACAGGGTCGGGCGGAAACACCATATATTTT. It codes for CASSPTTGSGGNTIYF. The entire variable domain, with the rest obtained from reference TRBV18 and TRBJ1-3, is as follows: NAGVMQNPRHLVRRRGQEARLRCSPMKGHSHVYWYRQLPEEGLKFMVYLQKENIIDESGMPKERFSAEFPKEGPSILRIQQVVRGDSAAYFCASSPTTGSGGNTIYFGEGSWLTVV.